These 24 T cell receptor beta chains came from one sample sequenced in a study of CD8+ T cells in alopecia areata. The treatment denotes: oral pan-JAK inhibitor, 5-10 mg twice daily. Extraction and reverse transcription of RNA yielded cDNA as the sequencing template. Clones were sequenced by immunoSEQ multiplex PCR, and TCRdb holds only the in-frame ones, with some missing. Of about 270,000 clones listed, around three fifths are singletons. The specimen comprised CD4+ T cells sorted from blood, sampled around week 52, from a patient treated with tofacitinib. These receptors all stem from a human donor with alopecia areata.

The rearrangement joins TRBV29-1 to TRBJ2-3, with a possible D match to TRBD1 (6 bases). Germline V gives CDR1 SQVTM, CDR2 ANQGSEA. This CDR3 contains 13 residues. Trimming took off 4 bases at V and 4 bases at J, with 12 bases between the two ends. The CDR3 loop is CSVGRGTPDTQYF. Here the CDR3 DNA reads TGCAGCGTTGGTAGAGGGACACCAGATACGCAGTATTTT.

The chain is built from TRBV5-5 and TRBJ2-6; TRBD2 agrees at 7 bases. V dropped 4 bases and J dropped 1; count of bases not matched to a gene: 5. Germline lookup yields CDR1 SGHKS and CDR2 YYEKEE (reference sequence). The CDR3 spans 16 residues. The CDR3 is CASSLQAGSGANVLTF. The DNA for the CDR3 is TGTGCCAGCAGCCTCCAAGCGGGGTCTGGGGCCAACGTCCTGACTTTC.

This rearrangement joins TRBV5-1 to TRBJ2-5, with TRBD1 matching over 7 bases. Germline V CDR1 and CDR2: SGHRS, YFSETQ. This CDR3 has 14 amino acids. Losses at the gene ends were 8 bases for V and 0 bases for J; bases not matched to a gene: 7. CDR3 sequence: CASAGTVYQETQYF. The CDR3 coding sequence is TGCGCCAGTGCCGGGACAGTGTACCAAGAGACCCAGTACTTC.

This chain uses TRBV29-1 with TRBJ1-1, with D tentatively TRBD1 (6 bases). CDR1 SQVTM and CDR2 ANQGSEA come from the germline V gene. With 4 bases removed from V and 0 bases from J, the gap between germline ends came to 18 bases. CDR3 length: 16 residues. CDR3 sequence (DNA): TGCAGCGTTGCCGGGACCCAAAGGGGGTTGAACACTGAAGCTTTCTTT. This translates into CSVAGTQRGLNTEAFF.

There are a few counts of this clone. The CDR3, as DNA: TGTGCCAGCAGCTTGCCGGGATCAACGGGCACTGAAGCTTTCTTT. Encoded protein: CASSLPGSTGTEAFF. This chain connects TRBV5-4 to TRBJ1-1; no clear D. The CDR3 length is 15 residues. The ends were cut back, 1 base at V and 4 bases at J, with 14 bases in the middle. Germline lookup yields CDR1 SGHNT and CDR2 YYREEE (reference sequence).

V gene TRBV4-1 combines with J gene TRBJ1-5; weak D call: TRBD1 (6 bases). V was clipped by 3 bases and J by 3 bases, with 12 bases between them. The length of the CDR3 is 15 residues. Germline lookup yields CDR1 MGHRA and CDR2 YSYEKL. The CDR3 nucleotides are TGCGCCAGCAGCCAGGTCGGGACATCCAATCAGCCCCAGCATTTT. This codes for CASSQVGTSNQPQHF.

The CDR3 bases are TGTGCCACCGGACAGGGTCAACAGCCCCAGCATTTT. It codes for CATGQGQQPQHF. V gene TRBV15 combines with J gene TRBJ1-5, with 8 positions matching TRBD1. J lost 7 bases, V lost 8 bases, and 4 bases had no gene match. This CDR3 contains 12 residues. CDR1 is LNHNV and CDR2 is YYDKDF in the germline V gene (reference sequence).

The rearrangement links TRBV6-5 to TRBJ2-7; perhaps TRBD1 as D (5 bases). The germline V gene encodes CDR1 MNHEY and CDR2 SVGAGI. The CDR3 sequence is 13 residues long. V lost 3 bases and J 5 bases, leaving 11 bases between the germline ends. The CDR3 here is CASSYPAGHEQYF. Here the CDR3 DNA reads TGTGCCAGCAGTTATCCGGCAGGGCACGAGCAGTACTTC.

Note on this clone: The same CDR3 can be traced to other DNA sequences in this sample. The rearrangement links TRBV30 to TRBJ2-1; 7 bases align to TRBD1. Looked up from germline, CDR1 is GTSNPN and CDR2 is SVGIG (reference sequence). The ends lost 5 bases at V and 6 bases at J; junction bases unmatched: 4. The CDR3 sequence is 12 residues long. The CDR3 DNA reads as TGTGCCTGGTGCCGGGACAGCAATGAGCAGTTCTTC. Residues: CAWCRDSNEQFF.

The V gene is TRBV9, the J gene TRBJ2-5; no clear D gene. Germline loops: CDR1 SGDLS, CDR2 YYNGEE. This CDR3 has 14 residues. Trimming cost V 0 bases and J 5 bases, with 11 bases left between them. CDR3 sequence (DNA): TGTGCCAGCAGCGTAGCCCCGGAGACCGAGACCCAGTACTTC. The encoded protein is CASSVAPETETQYF.

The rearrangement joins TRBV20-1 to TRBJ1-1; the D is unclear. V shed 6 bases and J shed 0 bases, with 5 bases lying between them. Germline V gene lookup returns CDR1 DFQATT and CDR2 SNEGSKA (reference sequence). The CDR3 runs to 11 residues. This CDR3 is CSAGMNTEAFF. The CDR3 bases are TGCAGTGCAGGGATGAACACTGAAGCTTTCTTT.

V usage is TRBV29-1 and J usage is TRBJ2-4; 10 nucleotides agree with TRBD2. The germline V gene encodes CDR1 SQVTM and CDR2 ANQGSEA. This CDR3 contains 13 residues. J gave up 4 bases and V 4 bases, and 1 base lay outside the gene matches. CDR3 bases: TGCAGCGTTGCTAGCGGGAGTAAAAACATTCAGTACTTC. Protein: CSVASGSKNIQYF.

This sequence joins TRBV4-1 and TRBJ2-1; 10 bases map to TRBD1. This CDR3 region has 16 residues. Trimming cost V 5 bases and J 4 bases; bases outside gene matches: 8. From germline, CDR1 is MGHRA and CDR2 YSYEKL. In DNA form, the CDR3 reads TGCGCCAGCAGCTTCCCGGACAGGGGGACGTACAATGAGCAGTTCTTC. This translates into CASSFPDRGTYNEQFF.

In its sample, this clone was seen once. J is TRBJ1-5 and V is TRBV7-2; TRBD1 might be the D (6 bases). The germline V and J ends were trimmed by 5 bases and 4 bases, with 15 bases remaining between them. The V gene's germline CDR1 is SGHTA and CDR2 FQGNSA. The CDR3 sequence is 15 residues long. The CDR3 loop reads CASSPPGGANQPQHF. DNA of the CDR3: TGTGCCAGCAGCCCGCCGGGGGGGGCAAATCAGCCCCAGCATTTT.

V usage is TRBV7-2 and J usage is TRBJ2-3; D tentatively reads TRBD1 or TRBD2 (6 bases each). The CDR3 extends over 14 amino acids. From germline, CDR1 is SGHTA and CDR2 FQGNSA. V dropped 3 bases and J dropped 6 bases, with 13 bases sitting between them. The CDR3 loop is CASSFGGGYDTQYF. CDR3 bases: TGTGCCAGCAGCTTTGGAGGGGGTTACGATACGCAGTATTTT.

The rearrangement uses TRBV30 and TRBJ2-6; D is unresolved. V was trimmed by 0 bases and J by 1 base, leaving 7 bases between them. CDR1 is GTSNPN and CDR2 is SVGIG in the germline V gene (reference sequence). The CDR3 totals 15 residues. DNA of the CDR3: TGTGCCTGGAGTGTCGCGACGTCTGGGGCCAACGTCCTGACTTTC. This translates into CAWSVATSGANVLTF.

The CDR3 here is CAWRSRINYGYTF. The CDR3 nucleotides are TGTGCCTGGAGGAGCAGGATTAACTATGGCTACACCTTC. The rearrangement uses TRBV30 and TRBJ1-2; D unclear. The germline V gene encodes CDR1 GTSNPN and CDR2 SVGIG (reference sequence). The V and J ends lost 3 bases and 1 base respectively, with 9 bases between them. CDR3 length: 13 amino acids. Combining the CDR3 with reference TRBV30 and TRBJ1-2 gives the whole variable domain SQTIHQWPATLVQPVGSPLSLECTVEGTSNPNLYWYRQAAGRGLQLLFYSVGIGQISSEVPQNLSASRPQDRQFILSSKKLLLSDSGFYLCAWRSRINYGYTFGSGTRLTVV.

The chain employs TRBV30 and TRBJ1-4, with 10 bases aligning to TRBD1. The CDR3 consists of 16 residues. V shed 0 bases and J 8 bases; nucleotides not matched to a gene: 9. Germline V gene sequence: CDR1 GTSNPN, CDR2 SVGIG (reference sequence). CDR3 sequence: CAWSVGTGARREKLFF. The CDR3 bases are TGTGCCTGGAGTGTAGGGACAGGGGCCCGGAGGGAAAAACTGTTTTTT.

CDR3 protein: CAWSQSSPLHF. DNA of the CDR3: TGTGCCTGGTCCCAGAGTTCACCCCTCCACTTT. The chain recombines TRBV30 with TRBJ1-6; the D is unclear. The CDR3 is 11 amino acids. V shed 5 bases and J shed 9 bases, with 8 bases lying between them. In germline, CDR1 is GTSNPN, CDR2 SVGIG (reference sequence).

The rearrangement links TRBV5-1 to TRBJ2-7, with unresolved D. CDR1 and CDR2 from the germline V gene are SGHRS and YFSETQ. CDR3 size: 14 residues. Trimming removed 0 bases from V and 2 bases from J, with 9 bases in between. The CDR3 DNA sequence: TGCGCCAGCAGCTTGGACGGGTCGACCTACGAGCAGTACTTC. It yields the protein CASSLDGSTYEQYF.

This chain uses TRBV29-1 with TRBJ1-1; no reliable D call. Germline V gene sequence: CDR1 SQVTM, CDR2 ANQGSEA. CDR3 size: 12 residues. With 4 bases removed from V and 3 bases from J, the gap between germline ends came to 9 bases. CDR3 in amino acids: CSVGYLDTEAFF. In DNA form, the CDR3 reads TGCAGCGTTGGGTATTTGGACACTGAAGCTTTCTTT.

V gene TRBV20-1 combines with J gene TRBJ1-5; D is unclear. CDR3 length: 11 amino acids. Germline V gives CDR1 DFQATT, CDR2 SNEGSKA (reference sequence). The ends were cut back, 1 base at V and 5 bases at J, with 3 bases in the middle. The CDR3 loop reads CSARVDQPQHF. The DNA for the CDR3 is TGCAGTGCTAGAGTAGATCAGCCCCAGCATTTT.

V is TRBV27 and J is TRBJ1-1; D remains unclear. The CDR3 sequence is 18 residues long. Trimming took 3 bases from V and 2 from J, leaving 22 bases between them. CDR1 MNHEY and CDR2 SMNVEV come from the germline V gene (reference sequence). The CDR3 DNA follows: TGTGCCAGCAGTTTTAAGCGGTCTACGGACGACCCCAACACTGAAGCTTTCTTT. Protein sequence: CASSFKRSTDDPNTEAFF.

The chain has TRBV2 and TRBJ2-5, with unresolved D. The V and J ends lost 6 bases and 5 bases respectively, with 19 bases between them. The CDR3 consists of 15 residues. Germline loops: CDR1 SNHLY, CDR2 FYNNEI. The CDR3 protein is CASSRNRPNGETQYF. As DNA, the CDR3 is TGTGCCAGCAGCCGAAACCGGCCTAATGGGGAGACCCAGTACTTC.